This paragraph reports one TCR beta chain. The antigen remains undetermined. The data were obtained in a study of T cell repertoires in aging, cancer and after chemotherapy. Study-wide background: Clear clonal overlap appeared across healthy donor samples taken over several months to years.

CDR3 size: 16 residues. Germline V gene lookup returns CDR1 LGHNA and CDR2 YNFKEQ. V shed 4 bases and J shed 5 bases, with 15 bases lying between them. TRB rearrangements spanning V, D and J were amplified using mixed TRB-A/B primers. One entry per CDR3 protein results from TCRdb running MiXCR on the multiplex PCR reads. The repertoire holds over 10,000 distinct CDR3 sequences, with around 20% as singletons. Study findings and constraints: In healthy donors, age-related TCR diversity loss mainly reflected lost richness. Rebound thymic output was suggested by rising median generation probability during chemotherapy in each cancer cohort. Immunological memory after chemotherapy cannot be judged from the repertoire data.

The template was genomic DNA from peripheral blood, not RNA. The chain uses TRBV4-2 and TRBJ1-6; D may be TRBD1 (5 bases). The source of this sequence is a human donor in good health. The sample was blood. As DNA, the CDR3 is TGTGCCAGCAGCCCTCGTGTTGGGGGTAATAATTCACCCCTCCACTTT. Protein: CASSPRVGGNNSPLHF.